The following is a T cell receptor beta chain sequence with its context. Its antigen is currently not known. No per-base quality is available; no much larger clone lies one base away. This sample is drawn from a study of cytomegalovirus exposure and HLA in healthy donors (dated by TCRdb to the late 2010s). Regarding the complete study: According to an earlier analysis of several hundred of the donors, some 180 million T cells yielded over 90 million unique TCR beta sequences and 250 to 350 Gb of sequence data. An early release covering some 640 HLA-typed donors comprised roughly 300 gigabases of sequencing data and around 85 million unique TCR sequences. Among the 398 genotyped donors, about 85% belonged to the genetic ancestry cluster associated with self-reported Caucasian donors. The study was designed to test whether signatures of past pathogen exposure could be identified by cataloging public T cell receptors. The study used immunosequencing to profile the T cell repertoires of approximately 640 subjects and linked those repertoires to cytomegalovirus serostatus. Along with the roughly 700-subject first cohort, a separate validation cohort of approximately 110 different subjects was used. High-throughput TCR immunosequencing, statistical association of individual TCRs with disease status, and machine learning were combined to predict cytomegalovirus infection status. A later analysis re-analyzed previously published TCR beta repertoires from 550 to 700 donors and added high-resolution HLA genotyping to study TCR occurrence patterns. Rather than using new phenotypic data, the later analysis identified candidate immune exposures from TCR beta sequences and from how often those sequences occurred across donors. In an earlier analysis of over 550 of the donors, high-throughput TCR beta sequencing was used to judge whether each TCR beta V gene segment behaved as functional or pseudogenic. Donor age, sex, ethnicity and CMV serostatus were compiled alongside the repertoire data. A later genetic analysis took genome-wide SNP genotypes for about three fifths of the 666 donors and used that subset as a discovery cohort. Every discovery cohort repertoire had been produced on one sequencing platform. HLA typing included class I and class II loci at four-digit resolution. The number of typed donors differed by locus: about 629-640 for A, B, C, DRB1 and DQB1; 500 to 550 for DQA1; over 600 for DPA1; and roughly 450 for DPB1. About 5 DR-DQ haplotypes were handled as single units for association and clustering, since linkage in the cohort was strong. Across approximately 420 genotyped donors of the cohort, an average of approximately 220,000 unique TCR beta nucleotide sequences per donor were sequenced, and around 20% of those sequences were non-productive.

Overall results and qualifications from the work: The sequencing pipeline was judged likely to have produced a cluster of highly shared sequence variants as a technical artifact. Linkage disequilibrium might explain the correlated functional status among segregating V segments, but an unknown experimental factor could not be ruled out. Assigning TCR associations to individual alleles was difficult when HLA alleles, especially DR and DQ, strongly co-occurred. The authors suggested that the approach could potentially be extended to other disease states and immunological phenotypes. According to a later genetic analysis, donors in an Asian-associated ancestry cluster had fewer N-insertions in productive TCRs than the approximately 610-donor mean. A further reported finding was that TCR beta sequences accurately predicted the HLA-A and HLA-B alleles for most subjects in the first cohort. The classifier was reported to diagnose cytomegalovirus status with high specificity and sensitivity in both the original and validation cohorts. Presence/absence analyses assumed roughly uniform sequencing depth across donors, an assumption that may not hold. The study gave a list of more than 150 TCR beta chains associated with cytomegalovirus. In vitro tests confirmed that three of the cytomegalovirus-associated TCR beta chains recognize cytomegalovirus antigens. In an earlier analysis of around 500 of the donors, most TCR beta V segments appeared in productive rearrangements about 90% or about 30% of the time, broadly matching IMGT annotations. Most TCR sequences were seen in very few donors, while some public TCRs were found in many individuals. Because HLA typing was missing for some donors at each locus, association tests included only the typed subset. The earlier analysis of 587 of the donors excluded fewer than 20 rarely observed V segments, including chromosome 9 orphons, because counts were too low. A later analysis reported that several top co-occurrence clusters appeared linked to parvovirus B19, influenza, CMV and Epstein-Barr virus. CMV serostatus was the only immune exposure information available for the cohort. Most CMV-associated TCR beta chains appeared to be HLA-restricted in a later analysis, and the HLA associations seemed to be driven largely by CMV exposure. A later analysis found that TCR association rates varied across HLA loci, with DRB1 alleles showing the most associated TCRs and HLA-C alleles the fewest. Because the 87-base-pair reads could not distinguish some IMGT-functional V segments, including TRBV6-2 and TRBV6-3, those segments were excluded. A later analysis found that HLA-associated TCR beta chains were more clonally expanded and had lower generation probabilities than equally common non-associated chains. An association between a missense DCLRE1C variant and V-gene and J-gene trimming of TCR beta chains was found in a later genetic analysis and replicated in an independent cohort. Only TCR beta chains were sequenced in this cohort, and the absence of alpha or paired-chain data limited detectable features. At a false discovery rate of 0.05, a later analysis linked under 20,000 TCR beta sequences to specific HLA alleles.

The protocol used for the library was the immunoSEQ multiplex PCR assay. For the multiplex PCR, a mixture combining 60 forward primers for TCR Vbeta segments and 13 reverse primers for TCR Jbeta segments was used. The CDR3 region of rearranged TCR beta genes was amplified from genomic DNA by a multiplex PCR assay. Amplified TCR beta libraries were sequenced as 87-base-pair reads on the Illumina HiSeq System. The source study handled its data this way. Across the roughly 670 repertoires, a later analysis counted 78 million or so unique TCR beta chains, some 11 million of which were shared by at least two donors. Raw reads were error-corrected and collapsed into unique sequences with a nearest-neighbor algorithm that merged closely related sequences to remove PCR and sequencing errors. To assign V, D and J gene segments, CDR3 sequences were aligned to IMGT reference sequences. For a sequence to be retained, at least a six-nucleotide match to both a V gene segment and a J gene segment was required. Rearrangements were classified as productive when the CDR3 lacked stop codons and remained in frame with V and J, and all other rearrangements were classified as non-productive. CDR3 was defined according to IMGT convention as the region running from the second conserved V-encoded cysteine to the conserved J-encoded phenylalanine. The earlier analysis of about 620 of the donors excluded sequences that lacked an unambiguous match to a single V gene segment. An earlier analysis of a few hundred of the donors called V segments functional above 56.7% productive rearrangements and segregating when the between-donor standard deviation exceeded 5%. A statistical classification framework was developed to diagnose cytomegalovirus status using the catalog of TCR beta chain sequences. A later analysis assigned V and J genes by comparing TCR nucleotide sequences with IMGT/GENE-DB human TR gene sequences. Using the TCRdist pipeline, a later analysis assigned CDR3 sequences along with most-parsimonious VDJ recombination scenarios. A later analysis defined each TCR beta chain by its CDR3 amino acid sequence plus V-gene family, and excluded reads lacking a unique V-gene family. As a way to deal with suspected cross-contamination and a sequencing artifact, a later analysis dropped approximately 590 nucleotide sequences that were highly shared and had low generation probability. For each public chain, a later analysis derived a clonal expansion index from normalized ranks of inferred template counts within each repertoire. Generation probabilities in a later analysis came from a VDJ recombination model fitted to out-of-frame rearrangements, and those results were checked against IGoR. In a later analysis, TCR-TCR, TCR-HLA and TCR-CMV co-occurrence was scored with hypergeometric tests, and a repertoire-size bias correction was applied to TCR pairs. In a later analysis, false discovery rates were estimated by permuting HLA or CMV assignments 20 times. In a later analysis, co-occurring TCRs were grouped using DBSCAN, and TCRdist sequence similarity was added for clustering within HLA-allele-positive subsets. Repertoires with fewer than 30,000 or more than 120,000 public chains, plus five repertoires with anomalous nucleotide sharing, were excluded from co-occurrence clustering. TCRdb holds this immuneACCESS table with in-frame rearrangements only. Some clones are missing; in checked studies, unresolved V genes explain under half, and the rest has no known cause. V and J calls and clone size are given by that table; D and trimming were obtained from the DNA. This sample gives under 150,000 clones in total; 79% of them show up just once. The ten biggest clones cover 2% of the sample.

The cohort was made up of 650 to 700 healthy bone marrow donors. At the time of sampling, all cohort members were nominally healthy, though unrecorded immune exposures were likely present. The donor tested CMV seronegative, placing the donor among the 352 seronegative members of the cohort. A peripheral blood sample was provided by each donor, and peripheral blood mononuclear cells were used for TCR beta sequencing. The Qiagen DNeasy Blood Extraction Kit was used to extract genomic DNA from the blood cell samples. Inclusive of the bounding cysteine and phenylalanine, the CDR3 is 16 residues long. Here the CDR3 DNA is all that survives: 48 bases in frame from base 1. The germline V gene encodes CDR1 SGHDT and CDR2 YYEEEE. V lost 2 bases and J lost 5 bases, and the count of bases not matched to a germline gene is 9.

The sequence is built from TRBV5-6 and TRBJ2-5; TRBD2 fits 10 bases in the junction. The sequenced sample was PBMCs. The clonotype comes from a man aged 18 to 35 in good health and CMV-seronegative. CDR3 protein: CASSFRTSGGGETQYF. The DNA sequence follows: TGTGCCAGCAGCTTCCGGACTAGCGGAGGAGGGGAGACCCAGTACTTC. The CDR3, completed at both ends by the reference TRBV5-6 and TRBJ2-5 genes, gives the full variable domain DAGVTQSPTHLIKTRGQQVTLRCSPKSGHDTVSWYQQALGQGPQFIFQYYEEEERQRGNFPDRFSGHQFPNYSSELNVNALLLGDSALYLCASSFRTSGGGETQYFGPGTRLLVL.